One and the same sample provided the 27 T cell receptor beta chains below, sequenced in a study of human T cells and chemical hapten exposure. TCRdb processed the RACE reads anew with MiXCR; each CDR3 protein has one entry. Counted here are about 120,000 distinct CDR3 sequences, roughly 14% occurring once; the ten biggest clones make up around 3%. The time point here: pre-sensitization, week 0. The sample's treatment: therapeutic diphenylcyclopropenone sensitization with weekly scalp DPC. Source: whole blood, taken in connection with sensitization to the hapten diphenylcyclopropenone (DPC). These TCRs come from a woman under 30 with alopecia areata. Some clones in this sample may be carry-over from other donors' samples.

This clonotype was detected ten times or more. This chain joins TRBV15 and TRBJ2-3; D call uncertain. V lost 0 bases and J lost 0, with 4 bases in between. Germline V lookup: CDR1 LNHNV, CDR2 YYDKDF (reference sequence). This CDR3 contains 14 residues. CDR3 protein: CATSRDDSTDTQYF. The CDR3 DNA reads TGTGCCACCAGCAGAGACGACAGCACAGATACGCAGTATTTT. The variable domain in full, completed from reference TRBV15 and TRBJ2-3, reads DAMVIQNPRYQVTQFGKPVTLSCSQTLNHNVMYWYQQKSSQAPKLLFHYYDKDFNNEADTPDNFQSRRPNTSFCFLDIRSPGLGDTAMYLCATSRDDSTDTQYFGPGTRLTVL.

This rearrangement joins TRBV5-4 to TRBJ2-1; D may be TRBD2 (5 bases). Germline loops: CDR1 SGHNT, CDR2 YYREEE (reference sequence). The CDR3 runs 15 residues. Trimming stripped 4 bases from V and 3 bases from J, with 14 bases between. The CDR3 nucleotides are TGTGCCAGCAGCGGAGGTCGAAGGGACTACAATGAGCAGTTCTTC. Translating gives CASSGGRRDYNEQFF.

This chain joins TRBV12-3 or TRBV12-4 and TRBJ2-1; the D gene is possibly TRBD1 (6 bases). CDR3 length equals 13 residues. V lost 5 bases and J 4 bases, leaving 9 bases between the germline ends. CDR3 coding DNA: TGTGCCAGCAGTGAGGACAGTTACAATGAGCAGTTCTTC. It specifies CASSEDSYNEQFF.

This clonotype was seen more than once but under ten times. The chain is built from TRBV7-9 and TRBJ2-7; D is perhaps TRBD2 (5 bases). Germline CDR1 and CDR2: SEHNR and FQNEAQ (reference sequence). The CDR3 loop spans 12 amino acids. Between the trimmed V and J ends, which lost 3 bases and 7 bases, there was a span of 10 bases. In DNA, the CDR3 is TGTGCCAGCAGCTTGCCCCGAGGGGAGCAGTACTTC. Translated, it gives CASSLPRGEQYF.

This clonotype has ten or more counts. A read error may produce the germline difference seen at one junction end. The CDR3 reads CASSYYTGGGTF. As DNA, the CDR3 is TGTGCCAGCAGTTACTACACCGGGGGCGGGACGTTT. This chain joins TRBV6-2 or TRBV6-3 and TRBJ1-1, with D tentatively TRBD1 (6 bases). CDR1 is MNHEY and CDR2 is SVGEGT in the germline V gene. This CDR3 has 12 residues.

The chain recombines TRBV7-2 with TRBJ1-1; D is possibly TRBD1 (5 bases). This CDR3 is built from 14 residues. Per the germline V gene, CDR1 is SGHTA and CDR2 is FQGNSA. Trimming stripped 0 bases from V and 7 bases from J, with 12 bases between. The CDR3 spells CASSLARGTDEAFF. CDR3 sequence (DNA): TGTGCCAGCAGCTTAGCGAGAGGGACGGATGAAGCTTTCTTT.

As regards this clonotype: A read error may produce the germline difference seen at one junction end. CDR3 sequence: CVISAGSNSPLHF. Here the CDR3 DNA reads TGTGTCATCAGTGCTGGGTCGAATTCACCCCTCCACTTT. The J gene is TRBJ1-6, the V gene TRBV10-3, with D unresolved. There are 13 residues in the CDR3. In germline, CDR1 is ENHRY, CDR2 SYGVKD.

This clonotype was seen a handful of times. The V call is TRBV4-3, the J call TRBJ1-5; D not certain. The germline V gene encodes CDR1 LGHNA and CDR2 YSLEER. Trimming cost V 0 bases and J 4 bases, with 7 bases left between them. This CDR3 is 14 amino acids long. The CDR3, as DNA: TGCGCCAGCAGCCAAGATACTACGAATCAGCCCCAGCATTTT. It translates to CASSQDTTNQPQHF.

The J gene is TRBJ2-5, the V gene TRBV7-8; D tentatively reads TRBD1 or TRBD2 (5 bases each). This CDR3 is 14 amino acids long. Trimming took off 2 bases at V and 3 bases at J, with 10 bases between the two ends. CDR1 and CDR2 (germline): SGHVS, FQNEAQ. CDR3 in amino acids: CASSLRDLKETQYF. The CDR3 DNA reads TGTGCCAGCAGCTTACGGGACCTAAAAGAGACCCAGTACTTC.

This chain uses TRBV7-2 with TRBJ1-2, with no clear D. V lost 5 bases and J lost 1, with 29 bases in between. The germline V gene has CDR1 SGHTA and CDR2 FQGNSA. The CDR3 length is 20 residues. In nucleotides, the CDR3 is TGTGCCAGCAGCCCACCGATAGCGGGAAGGACTAATTTTAATAACTATGGCTACACCTTC. It is translated as CASSPPIAGRTNFNNYGYTF.

In its sample, this clonotype was seen many times. V gene TRBV27 combines with J gene TRBJ1-4; 10 positions match TRBD1. J was trimmed by 8 bases and V by 0 bases; bases with no gene match: 3. Germline CDR1 MNHEY, CDR2 SMNVEV (reference sequence). This CDR3 has 15 residues. The CDR3 DNA follows: TGTGCCAGCAGTTTATCCGGGACAGGGGTCGAAAAACTGTTTTTT. Encoded protein: CASSLSGTGVEKLFF.

This clonotype was seen a few times. The chain recombines TRBV13 with TRBJ1-2, with D hard to call. CDR3 length: 15 amino acids. Trimming shortened V by 8 bases and J by 3 bases, and 19 bases separated the two germline ends. Germline V gives CDR1 PRHDT, CDR2 FYEKMQ (reference sequence). The CDR3, as DNA: TGTGCCAGCCGGGGAGGGAGGACCCTCGACTATGGCTACACCTTC. Translated, it gives CASRGGRTLDYGYTF.

This chain's CDR3 is CASSPFGEQFF. The CDR3 DNA follows: TGTGCCAGCAGCCCTTTCGGTGAGCAGTTCTTC. The V call is TRBV7-8, the J call TRBJ2-1; the D is unclear. Germline values: CDR1 SGHVS, CDR2 FQNEAQ. The CDR3 contains 11 residues. V was pared by 5 bases and J by 9 bases, with 8 bases between.

This clonotype was counted between two and nine times. The V and J genes are TRBV20-1 and TRBJ2-5; 10 positions match TRBD1. The CDR3 spans 16 residues. V dropped 0 bases and J dropped 4; count of bases not matched to a gene: 8. Germline CDR1 and CDR2: DFQATT and SNEGSKA (reference sequence). CDR3 in DNA: TGCAGTGCTAGAGATCAGGAGACAGGGGGCGGAGAGACCCAGTACTTC. This gives the protein CSARDQETGGGETQYF.

The J gene is TRBJ2-3, the V gene TRBV10-3; 7 nucleotides agree with TRBD1. Trimming took 3 bases from V and 7 from J; bases not matched to a gene: 10. The CDR3 loop spans 15 amino acids. Germline loops: CDR1 ENHRY, CDR2 SYGVKD. In nucleotides, the CDR3 is TGTGCCATCAGTGATGGACAGGCTTCCCCCCATACGCAGTATTTT. Encoded protein: CAISDGQASPHTQYF.

This clonotype was recorded a few times. This chain links TRBV27 with TRBJ1-2; D not resolved. Trimming pared 2 bases from V and 2 bases from J, leaving 9 bases between. The CDR3 runs to 14 residues. Germline V gives CDR1 MNHEY, CDR2 SMNVEV (reference sequence). The CDR3 nucleotides read TGTGCCAGCAGTTTAAGCCAGCCAAACTATGGCTACACCTTC. The encoded protein is CASSLSQPNYGYTF.

The rearrangement uses TRBV9 and TRBJ2-1; D may correspond to TRBD1 or TRBD2 (6 bases each). The CDR3 is 17 amino acids. Trimming cost V 3 bases and J 0 bases, with 16 bases left between them. Germline V gene sequence: CDR1 SGDLS, CDR2 YYNGEE. In DNA form, the CDR3 reads TGTGCCAGCAGCGCTCGGGGGCTAGTGAGCTCCTACAATGAGCAGTTCTTC. It is translated as CASSARGLVSSYNEQFF.

This rearrangement joins TRBV28 to TRBJ2-7; D is ambiguous. CDR3 size: 12 residues. With 2 bases removed from V and 8 bases from J, the gap between germline ends came to 10 bases. Germline V gives CDR1 MDHEN, CDR2 SYDVKM. CDR3 nucleotides: TGTGCCAGCAGTTTAAGCAGACCTCAGCAGTACTTC. Its translation is CASSLSRPQQYF.

The chain recombines TRBV29-1 with TRBJ1-1; 8 positions match TRBD1. CDR1 and CDR2 from the germline V gene are SQVTM and ANQGSEA. This CDR3 has 13 residues. V shed 6 bases, J shed 4 bases, and the junction held 7 bases outside the gene matches. DNA of the CDR3: TGCAGCGTGCAGACAGGGGAGGGCACTGAAGCTTTCTTT. Translated: CSVQTGEGTEAFF. The entire variable domain, with the rest obtained from reference TRBV29-1 and TRBJ1-1, is as follows: SAVISQKPSRDICQRGTSLTIQCQVDSQVTMMFWYRQQPGQSLTLIATANQGSEATYESGFVIDKFPISRPNLTFSTLTVSNMSPEDSSIYLCSVQTGEGTEAFFGQGTRLTVV.

The chain recombines TRBV7-9 with TRBJ2-1, with a tentative D call TRBD1 (6 bases). V was pared by 4 bases and J by 7 bases, with 11 bases between. Germline values: CDR1 SEHNR, CDR2 FQNEAQ (reference sequence). This CDR3 comprises 13 residues. For the CDR3, the DNA is TGTGCCAGCAGCTCCCAGGGGTGGAATGAGCAGTTCTTC. Translated, it gives CASSSQGWNEQFF.

This clonotype appeared a few times. The gene calls are TRBV15 and TRBJ2-7; no definite D call. V was clipped by 0 bases and J by 4 bases, with 13 bases between them. There are 15 residues in the CDR3. The germline CDR1 and CDR2 sequences are LNHNV and YYDKDF (reference sequence). CDR3 region: CATSRDRVSGYEQYF. CDR3 nucleotides: TGTGCCACCAGCAGAGATCGGGTCAGTGGATACGAGCAGTACTTC. The full variable domain, its missing parts supplied by reference TRBV15 and TRBJ2-7, is DAMVIQNPRYQVTQFGKPVTLSCSQTLNHNVMYWYQQKSSQAPKLLFHYYDKDFNNEADTPDNFQSRRPNTSFCFLDIRSPGLGDTAMYLCATSRDRVSGYEQYFGPGTRLTVT.

This clonotype was observed a handful of times. The rearrangement joins TRBV2 to TRBJ1-4, with D unclear. The germline gives CDR1 SNHLY, CDR2 FYNNEI. The CDR3 spans 12 residues. V was shortened by 7 bases and J by 6 bases, with 9 bases between the two germline ends. The CDR3 is CASTRQDEKLFF. The CDR3 DNA sequence: TGTGCCAGCACTCGGCAGGATGAAAAACTGTTTTTT.

This clonotype was seen more than once but under ten times. This chain connects TRBV6-1 to TRBJ2-7, with D possibly matching TRBD1 (6 bases). The V and J ends lost 6 bases and 4 bases respectively, with 16 bases between them. Germline assignment: CDR1 MNHNS and CDR2 SASEGT. The CDR3 extends over 14 amino acids. This chain's CDR3 is CASSKGDPPYEQYF. Written as DNA, the CDR3 is TGTGCCAGCAGCAAGGGGGATCCACCTTACGAGCAGTACTTC.

The sample holds a few counts of this clonotype. The chain joins TRBV4-3 to TRBJ2-3, with unresolved D. V lost 0 bases and J lost 7, with 8 bases in between. Per germline, CDR1 LGHNA and CDR2 YSLEER. The CDR3 is 13 amino acids. CDR3 sequence: CASSQEKGHTQYF. DNA of the CDR3: TGCGCCAGCAGCCAAGAGAAAGGGCATACGCAGTATTTT.

This clonotype was picked up a small number of times. The chain uses TRBV27 and TRBJ2-7; D assignment may be TRBD1 or TRBD2 (5 bases each). CDR1 and CDR2 from the germline V gene are MNHEY and SMNVEV (reference sequence). This CDR3 region has 16 residues. Trimming cost V 2 bases and J 3 bases, with 17 bases left between them. CDR3 sequence: CASSLAPGANFYEQYF. The CDR3 DNA follows: TGTGCCAGCAGTTTAGCCCCCGGGGCTAATTTCTACGAGCAGTACTTC.

This clonotype was seen more than once but under ten times. The chain couples TRBV4-3 to TRBJ1-5; 8 nucleotides line up with TRBD1. CDR3 length: 13 amino acids. V gave up 3 bases and J gave up 6 bases; unmatched junction bases: 1. Germline CDR1 is LGHNA and CDR2 is YSLEER. Written as DNA, the CDR3 is TGCGCCAGCAGCCATGACAGGGGTCAGCCCCAGCATTTT. Protein sequence: CASSHDRGQPQHF.

This clonotype was found many times. In DNA form, the CDR3 reads TGTGCCAGCAGTTTAAGTCTGGGGACCGGGGAGCTGTTTTTT. This sequence encodes CASSLSLGTGELFF. V is TRBV6-2 or TRBV6-3 and J is TRBJ2-2; D remains unclear. This CDR3 is built from 14 residues. Germline V gives CDR1 MNHEY, CDR2 SVGEGT. Trimming cost V 4 bases and J 5 bases, with 11 bases left between them.